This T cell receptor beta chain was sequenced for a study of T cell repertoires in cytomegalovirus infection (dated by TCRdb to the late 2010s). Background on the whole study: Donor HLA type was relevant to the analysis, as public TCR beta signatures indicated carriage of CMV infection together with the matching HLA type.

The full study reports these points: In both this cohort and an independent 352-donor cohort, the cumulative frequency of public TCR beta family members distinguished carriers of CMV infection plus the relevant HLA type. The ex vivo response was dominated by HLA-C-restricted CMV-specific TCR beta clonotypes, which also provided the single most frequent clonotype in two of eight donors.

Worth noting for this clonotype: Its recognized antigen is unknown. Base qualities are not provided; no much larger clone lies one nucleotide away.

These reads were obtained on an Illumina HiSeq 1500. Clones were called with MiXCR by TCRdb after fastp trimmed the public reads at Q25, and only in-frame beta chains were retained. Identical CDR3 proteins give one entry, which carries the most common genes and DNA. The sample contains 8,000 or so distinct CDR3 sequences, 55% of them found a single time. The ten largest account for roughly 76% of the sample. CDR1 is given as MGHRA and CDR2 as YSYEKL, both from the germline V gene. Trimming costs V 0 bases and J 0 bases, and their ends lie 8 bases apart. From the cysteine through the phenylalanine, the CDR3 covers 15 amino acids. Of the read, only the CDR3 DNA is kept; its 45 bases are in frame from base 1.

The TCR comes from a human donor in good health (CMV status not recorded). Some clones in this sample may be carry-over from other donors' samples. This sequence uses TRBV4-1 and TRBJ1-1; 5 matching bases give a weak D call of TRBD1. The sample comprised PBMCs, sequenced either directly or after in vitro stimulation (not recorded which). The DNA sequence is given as TGCGCCAGCAGCCAAGATGAGGGGTTGAACACTGAAGCTTTCTTT. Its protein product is CASSQDEGLNTEAFF.